This record covers a single TCR beta chain. Many counts were recorded for this clone. Which antigen it targets is not known. Per-base qualities were not stored, and no clone one base away is much larger. At the junction V is shortened by 7 bases and J by 5 bases, with 15 bases in between. From a lookup of the germline V gene, CDR1 and CDR2 are MNHEY and SVGAGI. Spanning cysteine to phenylalanine, the CDR3 consists of 15 amino acids. Only the CDR3 part of the read is kept: 45 bases, read in frame from the first base. Each collaborating institution followed its own protocols to collect whole blood in K2EDTA tubes. Collaborator samples were shipped for TCRbeta analysis as frozen whole blood, isolated PBMCs, or DNA extracted from either sample type. TCRbeta CDR3 regions were amplified from genomic DNA by means of the immunoSEQ Assay, a bias-controlled multiplex PCR. Per the original workflow: The number of nucleated cells in each sample was estimated by amplification of reference gene primers within the assay. Sequence reads were collapsed and filtered to measure the absolute abundance of every unique TCRbeta CDR3 rearrangement. For each sample, productive Simpson clonality was calculated as the square root of Simpson's diversity index over productive rearrangements. Here the immuneACCESS table is served through TCRdb, limited to in-frame sequences with V and J called. Missing clones are a known gap in these copies; in checked studies unresolved V genes cover under half, and the rest lacks a known reason. The DNA gave D and trimming, while V, J and clone size come from that table. This sample lists 150,000 to 200,000 clones; about 82% were detected once. More than 5% of the sample belongs to the ten largest clones.

The sample is drawn from a study of blood T cell repertoires in COVID-19 (TCRdb year 2020). Regarding the complete study: Samples covering the acute and convalescent phases of COVID-19 were provided by collaborators in the United States, Italy and Spain. A freely available public database, intended as a resource for researchers studying the immune response to SARS-CoV-2, is where the repertoires were released. Subjects who had been exposed to COVID-19, were actively infected with it, or had recovered from it provided the deeply sampled blood TCRbeta repertoires that made up the dataset. Samples were obtained from the ongoing ImmuneRACE study (first 160 participants) and from about 1,300 subjects provided by 6 global collaborators. HLA class I and class II types, where available, came from metadata supplied by the sample provider rather than from assay-based typing. The material from the prospective study consisted of cDNA or gDNA derived from T cells, B-cell-depleted T cells, or PBMCs. The sample metadata nearly always contained a de-identified subject ID, COVID-19 status, age in years and sex. What the study reported, not specific to this receptor: Clinical and demographic metadata were provided uncurated, with the amount varying by source and participant.

This TCR derives from a woman in her twenties or thirties with acute or convalescent COVID-19. This sequence uses TRBV6-5 and TRBJ1-6, with a weak D call of TRBD1 (6 bases match). The sequenced material came from peripheral blood. Here the CDR3 is given as CASKTQGINNSPLHF. The sequence in DNA is TGTGCCAGCAAAACACAGGGAATAAATAATTCACCCCTCCACTTT.